The clone carrying this TCR beta chain was found once. Its matching antigen is unknown. Sequenced by immunoSEQ multiplex PCR; TCRdb stores in-frame clones only, minus some. The sample lists tens of thousands of clones; 90% to 95% were seen once. This sample was taken from a study of T cell responses to AZD1222 COVID-19 vaccine. About the research overall: Second doses that came at about 4 or about 12 weeks were put together. Regarding the study as a whole: Epitopes outside B.1.351 and B.1.1.7 mutated regions reportedly drew nearly half of spike TCRs. Increases in Spike-specific TCR breadth and depth were seen after two AZD1222 doses. Baseline serostatus was positive in only a handful of AZD1222 recipients.

Germline lookup yields CDR1 SNHLY and CDR2 FYNNEI. The CDR3 loop spans 11 amino acids. V lost 6 bases and J lost 6, with 9 bases in between. The clonotype was recovered from an adult in good health. The specimen was peripheral blood, collected on day 0 of AZD1222 vaccination. The chain joins TRBV2 to TRBJ2-7; D might be TRBD2 (5 bases). The chain's CDR3 is CASSPSSEQYF. As DNA, the CDR3 is TGTGCCAGCAGCCCTAGCAGCGAGCAGTACTTC.